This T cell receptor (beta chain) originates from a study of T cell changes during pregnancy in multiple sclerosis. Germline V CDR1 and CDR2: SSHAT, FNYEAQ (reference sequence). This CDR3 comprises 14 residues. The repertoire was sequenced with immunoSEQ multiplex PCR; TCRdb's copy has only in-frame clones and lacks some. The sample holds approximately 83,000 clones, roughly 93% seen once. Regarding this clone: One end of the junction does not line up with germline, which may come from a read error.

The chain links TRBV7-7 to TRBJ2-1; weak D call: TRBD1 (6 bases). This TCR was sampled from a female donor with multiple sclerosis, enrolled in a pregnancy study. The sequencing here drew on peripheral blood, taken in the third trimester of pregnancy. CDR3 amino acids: CASSLAQGLYEQFF. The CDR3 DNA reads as TGTGCTAGCAGCTTAGCGCAGGGGCTGTATGAGCAGTTCTTC.